These T cell receptor beta chains were read from a single sample in a study of vaccination and CD4 T cells after COVID-19. These receptors have no known antigen. TCRdb analysed the PCR reads with MiXCR anew, one entry per CDR3 protein. The sample carries 5,000 or so distinct CDR3 sequences, around 30% recorded once. Sample: CD4+ T cells from blood, cultured in vitro, taken after SARS-CoV-2 vaccination. Every receptor here comes from a human donor who had recovered from COVID-19. The CDR3 runs from the conserved cysteine through the conserved F or W. The order of the fields is clone size, V gene, D gene, J gene, CDR3 DNA, CDR3 protein. The D gene is left open where the match is weak. Expanded clones get a size class; other rows say once, few or many, or leave the size out.

clone_size: few
v_call: TRBV18
d_call: .
j_call: TRBJ2-7
cdr3_nt: TGTGCCAGCTCACCACGGGAAGTAGACTACGAGCAGTACTTC
cdr3_aa: CASSPREVDYEQYF

clone_size: .
v_call: TRBV14
d_call: TRBD1
j_call: TRBJ2-7
cdr3_nt: TGTGCCAGCAGCCCGATTGTCCGGGACAGGACCTACGAGCAGTACTTC
cdr3_aa: CASSPIVRDRTYEQYF

clone_size: .
v_call: TRBV11-1
d_call: .
j_call: TRBJ2-3
cdr3_nt: TGTGCCAGCAGCTTCAGCACAGATACGCAGTATTTT
cdr3_aa: CASSFSTDTQYF

clone_size: few
v_call: TRBV28
d_call: .
j_call: TRBJ1-1
cdr3_nt: TGTGCCAGCAGTTTAGCAGGGAACACTGAAGCTTTCTTT
cdr3_aa: CASSLAGNTEAFF

clone_size: .
v_call: TRBV7-2
d_call: .
j_call: TRBJ2-3
cdr3_nt: TGTGCCAGCAGCTTAGACAATACGCAGTATTTT
cdr3_aa: CASSLDNTQYF

clone_size: .
v_call: TRBV7-9
d_call: .
j_call: TRBJ2-1
cdr3_nt: TGTGCCAGCAGCTTATCCCGCGGTGAGCAGTTCTTC
cdr3_aa: CASSLSRGEQFF

clone_size: once
v_call: TRBV9
d_call: TRBD2
j_call: TRBJ2-5
cdr3_nt: TGTGCCAGCGGGACTAGCGGGGAAGTCCAAGAGACCCAGTACTTC
cdr3_aa: CASGTSGEVQETQYF

clone_size: .
v_call: TRBV4-2
d_call: .
j_call: TRBJ1-3
cdr3_nt: TGTGCCGCGAGGCTACCCTCTGGAAACACCATATATTTT
cdr3_aa: CAARLPSGNTIYF

clone_size: medium-sized
v_call: TRBV20-1
d_call: .
j_call: TRBJ1-2
cdr3_nt: TGCAGTGCTAGAGATCGCCGATCTGGGGGCTACACCTTC
cdr3_aa: CSARDRRSGGYTF

clone_size: .
v_call: TRBV15
d_call: .
j_call: TRBJ2-6
cdr3_nt: TGTGCCACCAGCGGTATACAGGGAACTTTCTCTGGGGCCAACGTCCTGACTTTC
cdr3_aa: CATSGIQGTFSGANVLTF

clone_size: few
v_call: TRBV10-3
d_call: TRBD1
j_call: TRBJ2-5
cdr3_nt: TGTGCCATCAGTACCCCTGACAGGGGGCAAGAGACCCAGTACTTC
cdr3_aa: CAISTPDRGQETQYF

clone_size: medium-sized
v_call: TRBV7-6
d_call: .
j_call: TRBJ1-2
cdr3_nt: TGTGCCAGCAGCTTAGGACCGGAGAACTATGGCTACACCTTC
cdr3_aa: CASSLGPENYGYTF

clone_size: few
v_call: TRBV20-1
d_call: TRBD2
j_call: TRBJ2-1
cdr3_nt: TGCAGTGCCCTATCTCGCGGGACTAGCGGGGGTAGCTCCTACAATGAGCAGTTCTTC
cdr3_aa: CSALSRGTSGGSSYNEQFF

clone_size: few
v_call: TRBV20-1
d_call: .
j_call: TRBJ2-1
cdr3_nt: TGCAGTGCTGCGGCGGGGAGACCCTACAATGAGCAGTTCTTC
cdr3_aa: CSAAAGRPYNEQFF

clone_size: .
v_call: TRBV23-1
d_call: .
j_call: TRBJ2-7
cdr3_nt: TGCGCCAGCAGTCCCTACATATACGAGCAGTACTTC
cdr3_aa: CASSPYIYEQYF

clone_size: medium-sized
v_call: TRBV27
d_call: .
j_call: TRBJ1-2
cdr3_nt: TGTGCCAGCAGTCTAAGGGCGTTGGATGGCTACACCTTC
cdr3_aa: CASSLRALDGYTF

clone_size: .
v_call: TRBV27
d_call: .
j_call: TRBJ2-1
cdr3_nt: TGTGCCAGCAGTTTTATGGGGAACAATGAGCAGTTCTTC
cdr3_aa: CASSFMGNNEQFF

clone_size: .
v_call: TRBV19
d_call: .
j_call: TRBJ1-5
cdr3_nt: TGTGCCAGTAAAGGCAGAGATAGCAATCAGCCCCAGCATTTT
cdr3_aa: CASKGRDSNQPQHF

clone_size: .
v_call: TRBV6-1
d_call: TRBD1
j_call: TRBJ2-5
cdr3_nt: TGTGCCATCGCCGGGACAGGGGAAACCCAGTACTTC
cdr3_aa: CAIAGTGETQYF

clone_size: .
v_call: TRBV28
d_call: .
j_call: TRBJ1-1
cdr3_nt: TGTACCAGCAGTACCGGGGCTACGGGTTCGACTGAAGCTTTCTTT
cdr3_aa: CTSSTGATGSTEAFF

clone_size: .
v_call: TRBV7-8
d_call: TRBD1
j_call: TRBJ2-1
cdr3_nt: TGTGCCAGCAGCTCACCGGGACAGATTAATGAGCAGTTCTTC
cdr3_aa: CASSSPGQINEQFF

clone_size: .
v_call: TRBV20-1
d_call: .
j_call: TRBJ2-6
cdr3_nt: TGCAGTGCGACGGCAGGGTCTGGGGCCAACGTCCTGACTTTC
cdr3_aa: CSATAGSGANVLTF